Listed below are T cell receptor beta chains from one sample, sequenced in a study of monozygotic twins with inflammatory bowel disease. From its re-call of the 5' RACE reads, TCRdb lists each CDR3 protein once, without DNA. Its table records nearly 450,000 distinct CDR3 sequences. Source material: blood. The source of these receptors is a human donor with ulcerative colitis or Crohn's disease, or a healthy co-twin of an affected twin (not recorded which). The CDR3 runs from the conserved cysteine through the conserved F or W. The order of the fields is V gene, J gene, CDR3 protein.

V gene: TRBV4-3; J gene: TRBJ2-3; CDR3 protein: CASSQGGGEGDTQYF
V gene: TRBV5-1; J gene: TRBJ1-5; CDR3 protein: CASSKDPYSNQPQHF
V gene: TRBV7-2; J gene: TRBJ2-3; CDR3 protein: CASSPAWRGGTDTQYF
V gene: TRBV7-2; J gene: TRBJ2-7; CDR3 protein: CASSLGSIGGNF
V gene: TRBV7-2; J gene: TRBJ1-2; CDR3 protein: CASSLSGSFYGYTF
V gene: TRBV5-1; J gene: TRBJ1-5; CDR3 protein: CASSLWQGGDQPQHF
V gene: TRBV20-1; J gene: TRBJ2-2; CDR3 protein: CSARGYSTGELFF
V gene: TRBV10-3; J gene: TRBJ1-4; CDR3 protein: CAISEGSRLNEKLFF
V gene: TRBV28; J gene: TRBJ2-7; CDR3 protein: CASSLPTSPGVREQYF
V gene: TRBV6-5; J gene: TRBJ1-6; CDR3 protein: CASSYQWGAGSSPLHF
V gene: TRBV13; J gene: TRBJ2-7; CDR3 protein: CASSLGGHFEQYF
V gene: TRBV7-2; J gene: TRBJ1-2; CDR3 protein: CASSLARQNYGYTF
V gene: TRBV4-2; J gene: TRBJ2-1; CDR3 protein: CASSQEVAGPEEFF
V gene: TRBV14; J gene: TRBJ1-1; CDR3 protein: CASSQGRNTEAFF
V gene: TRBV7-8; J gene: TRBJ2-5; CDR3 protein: CASSVGQGVSKTQYF
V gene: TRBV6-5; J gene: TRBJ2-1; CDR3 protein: CASSFLAGEPYNEQFF
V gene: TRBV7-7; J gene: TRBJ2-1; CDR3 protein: CASSLGQGGNNEQFF
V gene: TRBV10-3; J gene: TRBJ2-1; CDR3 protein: CAITGTGVNEQFF
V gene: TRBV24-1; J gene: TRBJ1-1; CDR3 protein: CATQGSTNTEAFF
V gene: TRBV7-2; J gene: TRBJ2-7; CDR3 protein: CASSLSPGARRDF
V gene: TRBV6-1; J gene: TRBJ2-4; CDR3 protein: CASTLDLAKNIQYF
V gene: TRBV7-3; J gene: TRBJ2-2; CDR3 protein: CASSLRTSDTGELFF
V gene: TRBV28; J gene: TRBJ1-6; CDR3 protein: CASRFRNSPLHF
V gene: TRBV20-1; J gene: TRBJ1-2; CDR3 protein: CSAGGRTGVNYGYTF
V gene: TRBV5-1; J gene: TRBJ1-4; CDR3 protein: CASSLEGGRNEKLFF
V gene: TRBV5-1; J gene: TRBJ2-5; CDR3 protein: CASSLQQGMEETQYF
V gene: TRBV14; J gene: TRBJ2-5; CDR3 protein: CASSREAGSFQETQYF
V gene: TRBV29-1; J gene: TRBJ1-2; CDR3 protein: CSVEDPARGEPLYGYTF
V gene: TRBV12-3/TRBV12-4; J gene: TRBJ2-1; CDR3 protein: CASSPIGTGVNEQFF
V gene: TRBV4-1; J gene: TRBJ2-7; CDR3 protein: CASSARDISYEQYF
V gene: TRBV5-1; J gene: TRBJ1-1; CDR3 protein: CASSPLAGDTEAFF
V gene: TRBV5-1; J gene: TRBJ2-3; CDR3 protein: CASWVGNTDTQYF
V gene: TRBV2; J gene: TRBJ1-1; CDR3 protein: CASIVTALNTEAFF
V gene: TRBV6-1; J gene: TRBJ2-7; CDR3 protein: CASRLPGGEQYF
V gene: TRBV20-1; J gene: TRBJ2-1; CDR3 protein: CSGDMSVGNEQFF